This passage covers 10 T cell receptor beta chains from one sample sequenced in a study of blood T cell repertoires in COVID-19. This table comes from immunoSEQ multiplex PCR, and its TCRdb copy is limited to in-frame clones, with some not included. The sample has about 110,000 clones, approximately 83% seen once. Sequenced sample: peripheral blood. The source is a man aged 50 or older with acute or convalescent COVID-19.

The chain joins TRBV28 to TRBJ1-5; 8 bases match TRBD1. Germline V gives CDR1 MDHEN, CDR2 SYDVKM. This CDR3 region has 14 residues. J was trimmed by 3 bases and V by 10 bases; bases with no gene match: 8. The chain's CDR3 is CATTGGQLNQPQHF. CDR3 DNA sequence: TGTGCCACCACAGGGGGACAGCTCAATCAGCCCCAGCATTTT.

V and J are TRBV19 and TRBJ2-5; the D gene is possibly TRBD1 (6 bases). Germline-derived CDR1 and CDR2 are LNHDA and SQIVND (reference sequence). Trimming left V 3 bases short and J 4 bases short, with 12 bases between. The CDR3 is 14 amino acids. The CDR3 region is CASSIGQGIETQYF. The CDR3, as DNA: TGTGCCAGTAGTATCGGCCAGGGGATAGAGACCCAGTACTTC.

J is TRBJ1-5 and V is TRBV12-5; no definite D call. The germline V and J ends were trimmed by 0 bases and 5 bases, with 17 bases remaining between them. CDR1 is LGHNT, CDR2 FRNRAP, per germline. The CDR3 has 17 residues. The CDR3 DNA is TGTGCTAGTGGTTTGGTGGATTGGACGGACTCTGATCAGCCCCAGCATTTT. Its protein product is CASGLVDWTDSDQPQHF. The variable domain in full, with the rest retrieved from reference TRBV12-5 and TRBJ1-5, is DARVTQTPRHKVTEMGQEVTMRCQPILGHNTVFWYRQTMMQGLELLAYFRNRAPLDDSGMPKDRFSAEMPDATLATLKIQPSEPRDSAVYFCASGLVDWTDSDQPQHFGDGTRLSIL.

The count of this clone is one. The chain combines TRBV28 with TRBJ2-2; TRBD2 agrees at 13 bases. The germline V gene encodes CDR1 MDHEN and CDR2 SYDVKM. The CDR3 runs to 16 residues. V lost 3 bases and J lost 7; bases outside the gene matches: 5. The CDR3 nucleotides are TGTGCCAGCAGTTTTGGACTAGCGGGAGTGGTCGGGGAGCTGTTTTTT. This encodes CASSFGLAGVVGELFF.

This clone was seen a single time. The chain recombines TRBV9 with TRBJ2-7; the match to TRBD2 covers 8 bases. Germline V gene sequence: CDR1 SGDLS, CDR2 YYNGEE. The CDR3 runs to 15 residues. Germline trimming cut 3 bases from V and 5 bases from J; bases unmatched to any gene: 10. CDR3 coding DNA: TGTGCCAGCAGCGCACTAGCGGCACCTATGAACGAGCAGTACTTC. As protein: CASSALAAPMNEQYF.

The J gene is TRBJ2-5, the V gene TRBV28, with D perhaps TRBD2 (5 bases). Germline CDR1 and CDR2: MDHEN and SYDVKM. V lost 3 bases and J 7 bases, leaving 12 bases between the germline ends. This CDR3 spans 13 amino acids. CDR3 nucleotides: TGTGCCAGCAGTTTCCAGGTAGAGGGGACCCAGTACTTC. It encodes CASSFQVEGTQYF.

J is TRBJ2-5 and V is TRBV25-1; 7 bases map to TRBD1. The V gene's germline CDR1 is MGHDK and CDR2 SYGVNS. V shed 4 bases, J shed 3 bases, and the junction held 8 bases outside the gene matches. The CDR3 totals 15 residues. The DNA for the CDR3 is TGTGCCAGCAGTGCCGACAGGGTACTCAAAGAGACCCAGTACTTC. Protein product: CASSADRVLKETQYF.

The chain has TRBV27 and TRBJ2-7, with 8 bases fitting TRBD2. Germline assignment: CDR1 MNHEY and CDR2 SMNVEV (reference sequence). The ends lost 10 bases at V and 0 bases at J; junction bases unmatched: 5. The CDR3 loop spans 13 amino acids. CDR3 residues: CATGSGISYEQYF. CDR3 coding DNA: TGTGCCACCGGTAGCGGGATCTCCTACGAGCAGTACTTC.

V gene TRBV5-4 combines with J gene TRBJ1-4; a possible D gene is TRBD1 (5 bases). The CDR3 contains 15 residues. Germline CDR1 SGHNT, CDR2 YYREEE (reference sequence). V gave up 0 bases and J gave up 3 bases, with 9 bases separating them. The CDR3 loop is CASSLAQGSNEKLFF. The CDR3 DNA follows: TGTGCCAGCAGCTTGGCTCAGGGCTCTAATGAAAAACTGTTTTTT.

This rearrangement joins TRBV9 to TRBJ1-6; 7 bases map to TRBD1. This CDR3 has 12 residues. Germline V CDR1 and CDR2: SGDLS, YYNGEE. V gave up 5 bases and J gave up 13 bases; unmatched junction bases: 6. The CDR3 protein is CASSGDSLPLHF. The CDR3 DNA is TGTGCCAGCAGTGGGGACAGCCTGCCCCTCCACTTT.